The sequence of this T cell receptor beta chain was determined in a study of T-cell memory formation after mild COVID-19. This clonotype was recorded a few times. Its antigen is still unknown. 5'RACE primed at constant segments yielded TCR alpha and TCR beta cDNA libraries bearing sample barcodes and UMIs. TCRdb recomputed calls from the 5' RACE reads with MiXCR, one row per CDR3 protein. The sample has some 450,000 distinct CDR3 sequences, 20% seen once. The study, taken as a whole, reports: Mostly located in CM and EM were contracting CD4+ clones, with contracting CD8+ clones located in EMRA. The study found balanced CD4/CD8 in clones contracting day 15 to 85 and a CD4+ lean in later expanders. That cross-reactive memory joined was suggested by some responding clones appearing in pre-infection memory.

This receptor was identified in an adult woman who had mild COVID-19 (a few samples of this study predate the infection). Cell type and time point are not known. The sequencing input was PBMCs or a T cell subset sorted from them (not recorded which).

The CDR3 here is CSAWTRNYGYTF. The CDR3 region has the DNA TGCAGTGCTTGGACACGCAACTATGGCTACACCTTC. The chain carries TRBV20-1 and TRBJ1-2, with D perhaps TRBD1 (5 bases). The germline V and J ends were trimmed by 5 bases and 2 bases, with 9 bases remaining between them. This CDR3 is 12 amino acids long. Germline CDR1 and CDR2: DFQATT and SNEGSKA (reference sequence).